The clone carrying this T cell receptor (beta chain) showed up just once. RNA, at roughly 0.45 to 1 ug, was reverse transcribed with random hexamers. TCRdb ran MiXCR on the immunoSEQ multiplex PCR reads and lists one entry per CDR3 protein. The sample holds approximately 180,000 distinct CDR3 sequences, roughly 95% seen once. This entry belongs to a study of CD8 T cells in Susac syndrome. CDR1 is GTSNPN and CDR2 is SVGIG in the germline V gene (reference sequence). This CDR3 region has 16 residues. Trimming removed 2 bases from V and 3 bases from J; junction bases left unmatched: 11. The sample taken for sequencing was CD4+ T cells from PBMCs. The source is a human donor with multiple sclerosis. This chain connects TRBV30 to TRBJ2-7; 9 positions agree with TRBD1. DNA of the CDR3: TGTGCCTGGAGTTCCAGATGGGGGGACAGGGACTACGAGCAGTACTTC. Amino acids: CAWSSRWGDRDYEQYF.